Sequencing of this TCR beta chain was carried out in a study of T cells in Graves' hyperthyroidism and ophthalmopathy. The wider study: Before treatment of any kind, peripheral blood was taken at initial diagnosis. Study findings and constraints: Ophthalmopathy onset followed model prediction by a median approximately seven months.

Inclusion characteristics of ophthalmopathy patients comprised a Clinical Activity Score of at least 3, a NOSPECS grade of at least 4, and duration under 3 months. The PBMCs studied were ones that came from around 10 ml fresh peripheral blood. This clonotype was observed a few times. Its specificity is unknown. RNA transcripts provided the source from which TCR beta CDR3 regions were amplified. Using the HTBI primer set, a first-round RT-PCR was run on the TCR CDR3. Each CDR3 protein is one row after TCRdb ran MiXCR on the multiplex PCR reads. The profile shows around 490,000 distinct CDR3 sequences, just under 20% of them singletons. Specimen: blood. This sequence was found in a man in his forties with Graves' ophthalmopathy.

The CDR3 sequence is CASSELEPRRTEAFF. Written as DNA, the CDR3 is TGTGCCAGCAGTGAATTAGAGCCCAGGAGAACTGAAGCTTTCTTT. The V call is TRBV25-1, the J call TRBJ1-1; D is unclear. This CDR3 has 15 amino acids. The V gene lost 1 base and the J gene lost 5 bases, with 14 bases spanning the gap. Germline CDR1 MGHDK, CDR2 SYGVNS.